The 30 T cell receptor beta chains below come from one sample, sequenced in a study of T-cell reconstitution after alpha-beta-depleted transplantation in children. Unique molecular identifiers were incorporated when the TCRbeta library was constructed. TCRdb passed the PCR reads through MiXCR, listing each CDR3 protein once. The data contain a few hundred thousand distinct CDR3 sequences, around 17% of them singletons. Sequencing used PBMCs from the stem cell graft donor, obtained from the stem cell graft. All receptors derive from a human donor who donated a stem cell graft to a child with acute lymphoblastic leukemia.

This chain links TRBV24-1 with TRBJ2-7, with D perhaps TRBD2 (5 bases). The germline gives CDR1 KGHDR, CDR2 SFDVKD. Deletions cut 6 bases from V and 0 bases from J, with 11 bases between. CDR3 size: 14 residues. CDR3 DNA: TGTGCCACCAGTTCCAGCGGAAGCTCCTACGAGCAGTACTTC. This translates into CATSSSGSSYEQYF.

The rearrangement uses TRBV29-1 and TRBJ2-7; no definite D call. CDR3 length equals 15 residues. The germline V gene has CDR1 SQVTM and CDR2 ANQGSEA. V was clipped by 3 bases and J by 3 bases, with 18 bases between them. The DNA for the CDR3 is TGCAGCGTTGATGGCCTGTCTAAAGTGGGCTACGAGCAGTACTTC. Amino acids: CSVDGLSKVGYEQYF.

The chain recombines TRBV15 with TRBJ1-2; the D is unclear. Trimming pared 0 bases from V and 2 bases from J, leaving 7 bases between. The CDR3 length is 14 residues. Germline-derived CDR1 and CDR2 are LNHNV and YYDKDF (reference sequence). The CDR3 is CATSRERENYGYTF. Written as DNA, the CDR3 is TGTGCCACCAGCAGAGAAAGGGAGAACTATGGCTACACCTTC.

The gene calls are TRBV6-1 and TRBJ2-7; TRBD1 is a possible D gene (6 bases). CDR1 is MNHNS and CDR2 is SASEGT in the germline V gene. V lost 7 bases, J lost 5 bases, and 21 bases lay in between. The CDR3 spans 15 residues. CDR3 nucleotides: TGTGCCAGCATCCGTGAACAGGGATATATGAACGAGCAGTACTTC. Its translation: CASIREQGYMNEQYF.

This chain links TRBV6-1 with TRBJ1-3, with unresolved D. Germline V CDR1 and CDR2: MNHNS, SASEGT. The CDR3 extends over 14 amino acids. V was cut by 6 bases and J by 0 bases, with 9 bases left in between. CDR3 in DNA: TGTGCCAGCAGGGTCGGCCTCTCTGGAAACACCATATATTTT. The encoded protein is CASRVGLSGNTIYF.

There are a few counts of this clonotype. The J gene is TRBJ2-7, the V gene TRBV7-8; the match to TRBD1 covers 11 bases. The CDR3 is made up of 16 amino acids. With 2 bases clipped from V and 2 bases from J, the junction kept 5 bases outside the gene matches. Germline loops: CDR1 SGHVS, CDR2 FQNEAQ. The CDR3 here is CASSLSRTGGTYEQYF. The DNA for the CDR3 is TGTGCCAGCAGCTTAAGTAGGACAGGGGGCACCTACGAGCAGTACTTC. The whole variable domain, filled in from reference TRBV7-8 and TRBJ2-7, reads GAGVSQSPRYKVAKRGQDVALRCDPISGHVSLFWYQQALGQGPEFLTYFQNEAQLDKSGLPSDRFFAERPEGSVSTLKIQRTQQEDSAVYLCASSLSRTGGTYEQYFGPGTRLTVT.

This clonotype occurred a few times. The chain is built from TRBV5-1 and TRBJ2-7; TRBD1 aligns across 9 bases. CDR1 is SGHRS, CDR2 YFSETQ, per germline. Trimming took 7 bases from V and 7 from J; bases not matched to a gene: 9. The CDR3 loop spans 13 amino acids. The CDR3 loop is CASGPGTGTEQYF. The CDR3 DNA reads as TGCGCCAGCGGTCCCGGGACAGGGACGGAGCAGTACTTC.

This clonotype was counted only a few times. The chain links TRBV5-4 to TRBJ2-7, with D hard to call. The CDR3 spans 11 residues. Germline CDR1 and CDR2: SGHNT and YYREEE (reference sequence). Trimming took off 2 bases at V and 6 bases at J, with 6 bases between the two ends. CDR3 protein: CASSFAAEQYF. CDR3 coding DNA: TGTGCCAGCAGCTTCGCGGCCGAGCAGTACTTC. The complete variable domain, with remaining parts taken from reference TRBV5-4 and TRBJ2-7, reads ETGVTQSPTHLIKTRGQQVTLRCSSQSGHNTVSWYQQALGQGPQFIFQYYREEENGRGNFPPRFSGLQFPNYSSELNVNALELDDSALYLCASSFAAEQYFGPGTRLTVT.

This clonotype was recorded a few times. The CDR3 is CASRIGYNYGYTF. Here the CDR3 DNA reads TGTGCCAGCAGAATAGGATATAACTATGGCTACACCTTC. The chain carries TRBV5-6 and TRBJ1-2, with D unresolved. Germline CDR1 is SGHDT and CDR2 is YYEEEE. Trimming took 5 bases from V and 1 from J, leaving 9 bases between them. There are 13 residues in the CDR3.

This clonotype appeared a few times. The chain links TRBV6-5 to TRBJ2-7; the D gene is possibly TRBD2 (5 bases). CDR1 and CDR2 (germline): MNHEY, SVGAGI. The CDR3 is 15 amino acids. Trimming took 4 bases from V and 1 from J, leaving 14 bases between them. The CDR3 loop is CASSSGRTESYEQYF. CDR3 nucleotides: TGTGCCAGCAGTTCCGGTCGGACTGAATCCTACGAGCAGTACTTC.

This chain uses TRBV7-2 with TRBJ2-1, with 9 nucleotides matching TRBD1. V shed 7 bases, J shed 4 bases, and the junction held 8 bases outside the gene matches. There are 15 residues in the CDR3. Germline V gene data show CDR1 as SGHTA and CDR2 as FQGNSA. The CDR3 nucleotides are TGTGCCAGCACCACAACCGGGACAGGGTACAATGAGCAGTTCTTC. It is translated as CASTTTGTGYNEQFF.

This chain connects TRBV4-2 to TRBJ2-5; 8 nucleotides line up with TRBD2. Germline CDR1 is LGHNA and CDR2 is YNFKEQ. The CDR3 consists of 16 residues. The junction had 10 bases not matched to a gene; V was cut back by 2 bases and J by 5 bases. DNA for the CDR3: TGTGCCAGCAGCCAACCCGGTGGCGGGGGGAGGGAGACCCAGTACTTC. Protein sequence: CASSQPGGGGRETQYF.

The V and J genes are TRBV29-1 and TRBJ1-1; D may be TRBD1 (6 bases). With 6 bases removed from V and 7 bases from J, the gap between germline ends came to 12 bases. Germline loops: CDR1 SQVTM, CDR2 ANQGSEA. The CDR3 covers 11 residues. The CDR3 DNA reads TGCAGCGTGGGGGGCGACAGTGAAGCTTTCTTT. Translation gives CSVGGDSEAFF.

The sample holds a few counts of this clonotype. The V and J genes are TRBV29-1 and TRBJ1-3; D gene uncertain. Germline CDR1 and CDR2: SQVTM and ANQGSEA. V lost 3 bases and J 0 bases, leaving 6 bases between the germline ends. This CDR3 has 13 residues. DNA for the CDR3: TGCAGCGTTGAGGGTATCTCTGGAAACACCATATATTTT. Translated: CSVEGISGNTIYF.

The chain combines TRBV9 with TRBJ1-2; 10 nucleotides agree with TRBD1. V lost 3 bases to trimming and J lost 3 bases; unmatched junction nucleotides: 5. This CDR3 has 15 amino acids. Germline values: CDR1 SGDLS, CDR2 YYNGEE. The CDR3 nucleotides read TGTGCCAGCAGCGAGGGACAGGGGCCCTACTATGGCTACACCTTC. Translating gives CASSEGQGPYYGYTF.

The genes are TRBV27 and TRBJ2-5; either TRBD1 or TRBD2 may fit D (5 bases each). V shed 3 bases and J shed 5 bases, with 10 bases lying between them. The length of the CDR3 is 13 residues. CDR1 is MNHEY and CDR2 is SMNVEV in the germline V gene (reference sequence). In nucleotides, the CDR3 is TGTGCCAGCAGTTTCCAGGGCGGGGAGACCCAGTACTTC. It specifies CASSFQGGETQYF.

This clonotype appeared a few times. The CDR3 nucleotides are TGCGCCAGCAGCCAACCGGTGGGCTCTGGAAACACCATATATTTT. Its protein product is CASSQPVGSGNTIYF. The chain joins TRBV4-1 to TRBJ1-3; the D is unclear. Trimming took 2 bases from V and 0 from J, leaving 8 bases between them. The CDR3 has 15 amino acids. Germline V gene data show CDR1 as MGHRA and CDR2 as YSYEKL.

The chain has TRBV12-3 or TRBV12-4 and TRBJ2-7; possibly TRBD1 or TRBD2 for D (5 bases each). Trimming pared 7 bases from V and 3 bases from J, leaving 22 bases between. This CDR3 spans 16 amino acids. CDR3 loop: CASTSFGREGNYEQYF. The CDR3, as DNA: TGTGCCAGCACCTCATTCGGCCGAGAGGGGAACTACGAGCAGTACTTC.

There are a few counts of this clonotype. The chain employs TRBV7-8 and TRBJ1-5; D possibly corresponds to TRBD1 (5 bases). The germline V and J ends were trimmed by 5 bases and 1 base, with 15 bases remaining between them. Germline V gives CDR1 SGHVS, CDR2 FQNEAQ. This CDR3 is built from 16 residues. The CDR3 DNA follows: TGTGCCAGCAGCCGCGGCGGGGCAGGGAGCAATCAGCCCCAGCATTTT. It encodes CASSRGGAGSNQPQHF.

The chain employs TRBV18 and TRBJ2-1; D could derive from TRBD1 or TRBD2 (5 bases each). CDR3 size: 16 residues. Deletions cut 4 bases from V and 5 bases from J, with 18 bases between. CDR1 KGHSH and CDR2 LQKENI come from the germline V gene. The CDR3 DNA reads TGTGCCAGCTCACTCGTACAGGCCTTCGGGGACAATGAGCAGTTCTTC. This encodes CASSLVQAFGDNEQFF.

The CDR3 DNA reads as TGTGCCAGCAGTTTCGGCCAGGGACGGAACACTGAAGCTTTCTTT. This sequence encodes CASSFGQGRNTEAFF. The J gene is TRBJ1-1, the V gene TRBV12-3 or TRBV12-4; possible D gene TRBD1, 5 bases. The ends were cut back, 3 bases at V and 1 base at J, with 12 bases in the middle. The CDR3 loop spans 15 amino acids.

This clonotype was counted only a few times. V usage is TRBV27 and J usage is TRBJ2-7; 9 bases map to TRBD1. Germline V lookup: CDR1 MNHEY, CDR2 SMNVEV (reference sequence). The ends lost 5 bases at V and 5 bases at J; junction bases unmatched: 7. This CDR3 spans 14 amino acids. The CDR3 is CASSRRDRDDEQYF. The CDR3 coding sequence is TGTGCCAGCAGTCGCCGGGACAGGGACGACGAGCAGTACTTC.

There are a few counts of this clonotype. This chain links TRBV5-6 with TRBJ1-3, with 7 bases fitting TRBD1. The V segment lost 3 bases and the J segment 0 bases; nucleotides outside the gene matches: 6. There are 16 residues in the CDR3. Per germline, CDR1 SGHDT and CDR2 YYEEEE. The DNA for the CDR3 is TGTGCCAGCAGCTGGCTGACAGGGCTCTCTGGAAACACCATATATTTT. Translation gives CASSWLTGLSGNTIYF.

This chain uses TRBV3-1 with TRBJ2-3; perhaps TRBD2 as D (6 bases). Germline CDR1 reads LGHDT; CDR2 reads YNNKEL (reference sequence). V was pared by 3 bases and J by 5 bases, with 12 bases between. The CDR3 contains 14 residues. The chain's CDR3 is CASSQHPSVDTQYF. CDR3 in DNA: TGTGCCAGCAGCCAGCACCCTAGCGTAGATACGCAGTATTTT.

This clonotype was counted between two and nine times. The rearrangement joins TRBV5-1 to TRBJ1-1; D remains unclear. The V gene lost 1 base and the J gene lost 4 bases, with 11 bases spanning the gap. There are 14 residues in the CDR3. The germline V gene has CDR1 SGHRS and CDR2 YFSETQ. This CDR3 is CASSLMGGSTEAFF. Written as DNA, the CDR3 is TGCGCCAGCAGCTTGATGGGCGGGAGCACTGAAGCTTTCTTT.

This clonotype has just a few counts. The V call is TRBV7-9, the J call TRBJ2-7, with D unresolved. V was clipped by 2 bases and J by 3 bases, with 8 bases between them. From germline, CDR1 is SEHNR and CDR2 FQNEAQ (reference sequence). The CDR3 sequence is 13 residues long. The CDR3 sequence is CASSLPQDYEQYF. The CDR3 DNA sequence: TGTGCCAGCAGCTTACCTCAGGACTACGAGCAGTACTTC.

This chain joins TRBV20-1 and TRBJ2-7; no reliable D call. Germline V lookup: CDR1 DFQATT, CDR2 SNEGSKA (reference sequence). The V and J ends lost 6 bases and 4 bases respectively, with 19 bases between them. The CDR3 loop spans 14 amino acids. As DNA, the CDR3 is TGCAGTGCGGAACCGGGTACAGCAGGATACGAGCAGTACTTC. This translates into CSAEPGTAGYEQYF.

The chain joins TRBV9 to TRBJ1-2, with D hard to call. Germline V lookup: CDR1 SGDLS, CDR2 YYNGEE. Between the trimmed V and J ends, which lost 3 bases and 7 bases, there was a span of 10 bases. This CDR3 comprises 12 residues. CDR3 loop: CASSAAALGYTF. The CDR3 nucleotides are TGTGCCAGCAGCGCCGCAGCTCTTGGCTACACCTTC.

In this sample, this clonotype turned up a few times. J is TRBJ1-1 and V is TRBV11-2, with 7 bases matching TRBD1. CDR1 SGHAT and CDR2 FQNNGV come from the germline V gene. This CDR3 region has 14 residues. Trimming at V came to 5 bases and at J to 5 bases, leaving 8 bases not matched to a gene. CDR3 loop: CASSLYRGGTEAFF. The DNA for the CDR3 is TGTGCCAGCAGCCTCTACAGGGGAGGGACTGAAGCTTTCTTT.

The table lists this clonotype with many counts. One junction end disagrees with the germline gene, perhaps due to a read error. This sequence joins TRBV5-1 and TRBJ1-1; no reliable D call. The CDR3 contains 12 residues. Per the germline V gene, CDR1 is SGHRS and CDR2 is YFSETQ. CDR3 nucleotides: TGTGCCAGCACCACGGGAGGGACTGAAGCTTTCTTT. This sequence encodes CASTTGGTEAFF.